The 9 T cell receptor beta chains listed next were all sequenced from one sample in a study of monozygotic twins with cystic fibrosis. Generated by immunoSEQ multiplex PCR, the TCRdb table keeps only in-frame clones and is missing some. The sample shows around 23,000 clones, about 91% of them seen only once. The sample was blood. The receptors stem from a girl aged 2 to 9 with cystic fibrosis.

The rearrangement joins TRBV6-4 to TRBJ1-1; 10 positions agree with TRBD1. Trimming cost V 6 bases and J 12 bases; bases outside gene matches: 7. Per germline, CDR1 MRHNA and CDR2 SNTAGT. The CDR3 runs to 12 residues. The CDR3 DNA sequence: TGTGCCAGCAGGGCCGGGACAGGGGAGTCTTTCTTT. It encodes CASRAGTGESFF.

The chain uses TRBV15 and TRBJ2-7, with D hard to call. Trimming cost V 3 bases and J 7 bases, with 10 bases left between them. CDR1 and CDR2 from the germline V gene are LNHNV and YYDKDF (reference sequence). This CDR3 is built from 12 residues. In nucleotides, the CDR3 is TGTGCCACCAGCAGCGTCTATGGAGAGCAGTACTTC. This gives the protein CATSSVYGEQYF.

The chain combines TRBV13 with TRBJ1-6; D perhaps matches TRBD1 (5 bases). From germline, CDR1 is PRHDT and CDR2 FYEKMQ (reference sequence). CDR3 size: 13 residues. V was cut by 2 bases and J by 8 bases, with 7 bases left in between. CDR3 loop: CASSLRGDSPLHF. DNA for the CDR3: TGTGCCAGCAGCTTACGAGGGGATTCACCCCTCCACTTT.

This chain links TRBV7-2 with TRBJ1-6; perhaps TRBD1 as D (6 bases). The CDR3 sequence is 14 residues long. With 1 base removed from V and 9 bases from J, the gap between germline ends came to 10 bases. Germline values: CDR1 SGHTA, CDR2 FQGNSA. This CDR3 is CASSLEQGSSPLHF. CDR3 in DNA: TGTGCCAGCAGCTTAGAACAGGGTTCTTCACCCCTCCACTTT.

This clone was observed once. This chain connects TRBV9 to TRBJ1-1, with D possibly TRBD1 on 5 matching bases. Germline CDR1 and CDR2: SGDLS and YYNGEE. The CDR3 length is 14 residues. The ends were cut back, 0 bases at V and 11 bases at J, with 17 bases in the middle. CDR3 sequence: CASSVGFGEGDAFF. The CDR3 DNA follows: TGTGCCAGCAGCGTAGGTTTCGGCGAAGGGGACGCTTTCTTT.

This clone was counted only a few times. The chain uses TRBV7-2 and TRBJ1-5; no firm D call. The germline gives CDR1 SGHTA, CDR2 FQGNSA. Trimming took 4 bases from V and 4 from J, leaving 5 bases between them. The CDR3 is 12 residues long. CDR3: CASSYLNQPQHF. The CDR3 bases are TGTGCCAGCAGCTACCTGAATCAGCCCCAGCATTTT.

The V call is TRBV6-5, the J call TRBJ1-6; no firm D call. CDR3 size: 15 residues. V was cut by 3 bases and J by 9 bases, with 15 bases left in between. Germline assignment: CDR1 MNHEY and CDR2 SVGAGI. DNA for the CDR3: TGTGCCAGCAGTTATGGTGGGATAGGAAGTTCACCCCTCCACTTT. Protein product: CASSYGGIGSSPLHF.

V and J are TRBV18 and TRBJ2-7; 7 positions agree with TRBD1. The CDR3 runs 14 residues. Germline assignment: CDR1 KGHSH and CDR2 LQKENI. V dropped 1 base and J dropped 6; count of bases not matched to a gene: 6. In nucleotides, the CDR3 is TGTGCCAGCTCACCACAAGGACAGGACCTCGAGCAGTACTTC. It yields the protein CASSPQGQDLEQYF.

The V and J genes are TRBV20-1 and TRBJ1-1; no clear D. V lost 3 bases and J lost 7, with 6 bases in between. The germline V gene has CDR1 DFQATT and CDR2 SNEGSKA (reference sequence). The CDR3 has 10 amino acids. The CDR3, as DNA: TGCAGTGCTAGTCAGATTGAAGCTTTCTTT. This encodes CSASQIEAFF.